The rows below give T cell receptor beta chains drawn from one sample of a study of blood T cell repertoires in COVID-19. TCRdb keeps only in-frame clones here, not all; method: immunoSEQ multiplex PCR. Of 20,000 to 30,000 clones in the sample, 85% to 90% were seen once. Specimen: peripheral blood. The source is a man between 65 and 85 years old with acute or convalescent COVID-19. Both conserved end residues are part of each CDR3. A D gene is named only where the DNA matches it firmly. Clone size, where shown, is once, few, many, or a class for clones that have expanded.

TRBV4-3	TRBJ2-7	14	once	NA	CASSQESRVYEQYF	TGCGCCAGCAGCCAAGAAAGCAGGGTTTACGAGCAGTACTTC
TRBV28	TRBJ1-5	13	few	NA	CASRQGGNQPQHF	TGTGCCAGCAGACAGGGAGGCAATCAGCCCCAGCATTTT
TRBV4-3	TRBJ2-2	18	NA	NA	CASSQEMVTRINTGELFF	TGCGCCAGCAGCCAAGAGATGGTCACTAGGATCAACACCGGGGAGCTGTTTTTT
TRBV5-8	TRBJ2-5	15	NA	NA	CASSSSDYFLETQYF	TGTGCCAGCAGCTCCTCGGACTATTTTTTAGAGACCCAGTACTTC
TRBV19	TRBJ1-5	14	NA	NA	CASSGWGRGQPQHF	TGTGCCAGTAGTGGTTGGGGGCGAGGTCAGCCCCAGCATTTT
TRBV28	TRBJ2-7	15	few	TRBD1	CASSLLGTGIYEQYF	TGTGCCAGCAGTTTACTCGGGACAGGGATCTACGAGCAGTACTTC
TRBV24-1	TRBJ2-4	12	NA	NA	CATSDYDTLRYF	TGTGCCACCAGTGATTATGACACTCTGAGGTACTTC
TRBV7-9	TRBJ1-1	13	NA	NA	CASSLSRESEAFF	TGTGCCAGCAGCTTGTCCAGGGAAAGTGAAGCTTTCTTT
TRBV18	TRBJ2-7	13	NA	NA	CASSETPRGPQYF	TGTGCCAGCTCAGAAACCCCCAGGGGACCGCAGTACTTC
TRBV7-2	TRBJ2-5	14	NA	NA	CASSLVAGEETQYF	TGTGCCAGCAGCTTAGTGGCAGGGGAGGAGACCCAGTACTTC
TRBV28	TRBJ2-2	16	NA	TRBD1	CASSFPGQQNTGELFF	TGTGCCAGCAGTTTCCCGGGACAGCAGAACACCGGGGAGCTGTTTTTT
TRBV5-5	TRBJ2-3	13	NA	NA	CASSLGPEDTQYF	TGTGCCAGCAGCTTGGGCCCAGAAGATACGCAGTATTTT